Below are 10 T cell receptor beta chains sequenced from a single sample in a study of CD4 T cells in relation to SARS-CoV-2 and coronaviruses. Antigens for these TCRs are unknown. Unexposed donor CD4+ T cells date from about 2011-2018, before the COVID-19 pandemic. CD4+ T cells were isolated from the cells after 10 days of culture. The method was immunoSEQ multiplex PCR; TCRdb's version includes in-frame clones alone and lacks a portion of them. The data contain 20,000 to 25,000 clones, roughly 79% of them singletons. Input material: CD4+ T cells from PBMCs, cultured in vitro. These receptors were taken from a human donor in good health.

The chain employs TRBV29-1 and TRBJ1-2; no clear D. V lost 7 bases and J lost 5, with 20 bases in between. Germline loops: CDR1 SQVTM, CDR2 ANQGSEA. CDR3 length equals 14 residues. CDR3 coding DNA: TGCAGCGCCCAAGGCCGTGAGGGCGTATATGGCTACACCTTC. Residues: CSAQGREGVYGYTF.

The CDR3 loop reads CASSLQGRGGYTF. The CDR3 coding sequence is TGTGCCAGCAGCCTACAGGGAAGGGGAGGCTACACCTTC. The chain recombines TRBV14 with TRBJ1-2, with a weak D call TRBD1 (6 bases). The germline V gene encodes CDR1 SGHDN and CDR2 FVKESK. V was cut by 4 bases and J by 8 bases, with 14 bases left in between. The CDR3 extends over 13 amino acids.

The chain joins TRBV28 to TRBJ2-3; 8 bases align to TRBD2. The germline V gene encodes CDR1 MDHEN and CDR2 SYDVKM. V shed 6 bases and J 10 bases; nucleotides not matched to a gene: 9. The CDR3 length is 13 residues. CDR3 region: CASRNPSGLAQYF. The CDR3 DNA sequence: TGTGCCAGCAGAAACCCCTCGGGACTAGCGCAGTATTTT.

The chain couples TRBV18 to TRBJ1-2; no reliable D call. The CDR3 has 15 residues. Trimming removed 5 bases at V and 6 bases at J, with 19 bases between. Germline V gene sequence: CDR1 KGHSH, CDR2 LQKENI. CDR3 protein: CASSGLRLGEDGYTF. The CDR3 nucleotides read TGTGCCAGCTCAGGATTGCGACTAGGCGAGGATGGCTACACCTTC. The full variable domain, in which reference TRBV18 and TRBJ1-2 provide the parts outside the CDR3, is NAGVMQNPRHLVRRRGQEARLRCSPMKGHSHVYWYRQLPEEGLKFMVYLQKENIIDESGMPKERFSAEFPKEGPSILRIQQVVRGDSAAYFCASSGLRLGEDGYTFGSGTRLTVV.

V and J are TRBV9 and TRBJ2-1; D is possibly TRBD1 or TRBD2 (5 bases each). The CDR3 totals 15 residues. In germline, CDR1 is SGDLS, CDR2 YYNGEE. Trimming took off 2 bases at V and 0 bases at J, with 9 bases between the two ends. CDR3 bases: TGTGCCAGCAGCGTCGGGGCGAGCTCCTACAATGAGCAGTTCTTC. Translating it yields CASSVGASSYNEQFF.

The chain uses TRBV29-1 and TRBJ2-7, with D unclear. Trimming left V 6 bases short and J 6 bases short, with 15 bases between. The germline V gene has CDR1 SQVTM and CDR2 ANQGSEA. This CDR3 comprises 12 residues. The DNA of the CDR3 is TGCAGCGTGGATAGAGCACCAGGCGAGCAGTACTTC. Amino acid sequence: CSVDRAPGEQYF.

V is TRBV3-1 (or the pseudogene TRBV3-2) and J is TRBJ2-7, with 9 bases fitting TRBD1. Germline V gene sequence: CDR1 LGHDT, CDR2 YNNKEL (reference sequence). The CDR3 length is 15 residues. Trimming at V came to 1 base and at J to 4 bases, leaving 5 bases not matched to a gene. This chain's CDR3 is CASSQVGTGSYEQYF. DNA of the CDR3: TGTGCCAGCAGCCAAGTTGGGACAGGGAGTTACGAGCAGTACTTC.

In this sample, this clone turned up a few times. The chain uses TRBV25-1 and TRBJ1-1, with D hard to call. The germline V gene has CDR1 MGHDK and CDR2 SYGVNS. V gave up 5 bases and J gave up 8 bases, with 21 bases separating them. The CDR3 runs to 15 residues. This CDR3 is CASSPHGGARAEAFF. CDR3 sequence (DNA): TGTGCCAGCAGTCCTCACGGAGGTGCGAGGGCGGAAGCTTTCTTT.

The chain joins TRBV27 to TRBJ2-3; no reliable D call. The CDR3 sequence is 13 residues long. CDR1 is MNHEY and CDR2 is SMNVEV in the germline V gene (reference sequence). Trimming stripped 4 bases from V and 3 bases from J, with 8 bases between. CDR3 sequence reads: CASSSDPTDTQYF. The CDR3 DNA reads TGTGCCAGCAGTTCGGACCCGACAGATACGCAGTATTTT.

V is TRBV5-8 and J is TRBJ1-2; D is possibly TRBD1 (5 bases). Deletions cut 6 bases from V and 2 bases from J, with 17 bases between. CDR1 and CDR2 from the germline V gene are SGHTS and YDEGEE. The CDR3 sequence is 15 residues long. In DNA, the CDR3 is TGTGCCAGCATCCGAAGGGGCAGGCTAAACTATGGCTACACCTTC. Translating gives CASIRRGRLNYGYTF.